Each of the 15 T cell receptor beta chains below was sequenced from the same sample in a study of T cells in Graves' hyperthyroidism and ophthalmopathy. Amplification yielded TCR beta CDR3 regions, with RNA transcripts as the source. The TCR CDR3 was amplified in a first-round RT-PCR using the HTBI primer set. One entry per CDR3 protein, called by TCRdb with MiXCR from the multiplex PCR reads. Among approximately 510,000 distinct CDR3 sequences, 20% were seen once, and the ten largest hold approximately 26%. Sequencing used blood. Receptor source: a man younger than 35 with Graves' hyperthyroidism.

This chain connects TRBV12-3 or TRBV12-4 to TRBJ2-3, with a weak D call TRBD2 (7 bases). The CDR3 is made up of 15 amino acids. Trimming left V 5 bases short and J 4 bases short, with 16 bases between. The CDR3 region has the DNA TGTGCCAGCAGTCTGGGGGGGGGGGGCGCAGATACGCAGTATTTT. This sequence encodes CASSLGGGGADTQYF.

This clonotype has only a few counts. This CDR3 is CASSQVLGPEAFF. The CDR3 DNA is TGCGCCAGCAGCCAAGTGTTGGGACCCGAAGCTTTCTTT. The chain links TRBV4-1 to TRBJ1-1; a possible D gene is TRBD1 (5 bases). V lost 1 base, J lost 8 bases, and 11 bases lay in between. This CDR3 has 13 amino acids. The germline V gene encodes CDR1 MGHRA and CDR2 YSYEKL.

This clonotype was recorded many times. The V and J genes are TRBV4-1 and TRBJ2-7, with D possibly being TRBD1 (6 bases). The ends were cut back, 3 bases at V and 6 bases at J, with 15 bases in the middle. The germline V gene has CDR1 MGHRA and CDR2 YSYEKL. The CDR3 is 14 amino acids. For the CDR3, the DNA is TGCGCCAGCAGCCAGGGCGTAACAGGGCGCGAGCAGTACTTC. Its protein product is CASSQGVTGREQYF.

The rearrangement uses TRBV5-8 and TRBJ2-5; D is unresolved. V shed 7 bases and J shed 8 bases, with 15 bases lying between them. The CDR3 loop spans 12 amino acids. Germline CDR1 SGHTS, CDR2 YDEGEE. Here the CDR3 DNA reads TGTGCCAGCGACTCAGGCTCAGATACCCAGTACTTC. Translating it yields CASDSGSDTQYF.

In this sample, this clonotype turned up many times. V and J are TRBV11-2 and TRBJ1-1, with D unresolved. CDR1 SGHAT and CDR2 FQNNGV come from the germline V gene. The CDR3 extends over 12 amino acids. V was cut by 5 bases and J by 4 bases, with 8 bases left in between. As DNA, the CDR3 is TGTGCCAGCAGCCCCTGGTTCACTGAAGCTTTCTTT. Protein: CASSPWFTEAFF. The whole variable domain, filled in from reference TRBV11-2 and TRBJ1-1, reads EAGVAQSPRYKIIEKRQSVAFWCNPISGHATLYWYQQILGQGPKLLIQFQNNGVVDDSQLPKDRFSAERLKGVDSTLKIQPAKLEDSAVYLCASSPWFTEAFFGQGTRLTVV.

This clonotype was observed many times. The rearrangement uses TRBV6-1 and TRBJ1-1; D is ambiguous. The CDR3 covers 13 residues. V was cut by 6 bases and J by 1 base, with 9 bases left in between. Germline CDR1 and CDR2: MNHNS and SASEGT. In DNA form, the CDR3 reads TGTGCCAGCAGGGCAACACCGAACACTGAAGCTTTCTTT. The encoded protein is CASRATPNTEAFF.

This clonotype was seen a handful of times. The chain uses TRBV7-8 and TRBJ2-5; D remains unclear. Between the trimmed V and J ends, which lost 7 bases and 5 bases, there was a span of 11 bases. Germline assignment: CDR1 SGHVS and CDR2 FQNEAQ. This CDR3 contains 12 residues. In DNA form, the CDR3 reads TGTGCCAGCACCCCCCTGGGGGAGACCCAGTACTTC. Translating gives CASTPLGETQYF.

CDR3 in DNA: TGCAGTGCTAGAAAGGCGACAGGGGACACTGAAGCTTTCTTT. Translation: CSARKATGDTEAFF. The chain couples TRBV20-1 to TRBJ1-1; 8 positions agree with TRBD1. J lost 3 bases, V lost 2 bases, and 5 bases had no gene match. This CDR3 comprises 14 residues. CDR1 DFQATT and CDR2 SNEGSKA come from the germline V gene (reference sequence).

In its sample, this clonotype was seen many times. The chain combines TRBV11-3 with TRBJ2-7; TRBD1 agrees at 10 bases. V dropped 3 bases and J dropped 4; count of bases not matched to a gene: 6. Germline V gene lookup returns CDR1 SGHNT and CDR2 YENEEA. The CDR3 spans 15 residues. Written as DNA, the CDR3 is TGTGCCAGCAGCTTCGGGACAGGGGAACGTTACGAGCAGTACTTC. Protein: CASSFGTGERYEQYF.

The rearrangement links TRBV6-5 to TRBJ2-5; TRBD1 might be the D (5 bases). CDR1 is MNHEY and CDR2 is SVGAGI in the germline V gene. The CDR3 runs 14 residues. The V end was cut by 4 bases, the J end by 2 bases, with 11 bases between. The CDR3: CASSSEGVQETQYF. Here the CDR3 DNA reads TGTGCCAGCAGTTCCGAAGGGGTACAAGAGACCCAGTACTTC.

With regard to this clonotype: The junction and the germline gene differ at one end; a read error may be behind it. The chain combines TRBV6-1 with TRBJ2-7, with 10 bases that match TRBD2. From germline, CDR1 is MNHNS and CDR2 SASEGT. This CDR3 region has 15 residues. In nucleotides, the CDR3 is TGTGCCGGCAGAAGAGGACTAGCGGACTCCTACGAGCAGTACTTC. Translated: CAGRRGLADSYEQYF.

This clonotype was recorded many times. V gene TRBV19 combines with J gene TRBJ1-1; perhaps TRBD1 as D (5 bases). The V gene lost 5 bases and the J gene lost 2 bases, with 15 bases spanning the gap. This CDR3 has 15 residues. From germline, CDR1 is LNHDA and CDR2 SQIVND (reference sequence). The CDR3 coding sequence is TGTGCCAGTAGTGCTCGTGGGGCGGTTAACACTGAAGCTTTCTTT. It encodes CASSARGAVNTEAFF.

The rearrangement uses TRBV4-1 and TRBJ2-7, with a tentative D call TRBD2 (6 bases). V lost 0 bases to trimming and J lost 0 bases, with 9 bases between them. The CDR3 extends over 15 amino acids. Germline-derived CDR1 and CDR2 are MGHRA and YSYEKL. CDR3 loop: CASSQDGTLSYEQYF. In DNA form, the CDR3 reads TGCGCCAGCAGCCAAGACGGGACTCTCTCCTACGAGCAGTACTTC.

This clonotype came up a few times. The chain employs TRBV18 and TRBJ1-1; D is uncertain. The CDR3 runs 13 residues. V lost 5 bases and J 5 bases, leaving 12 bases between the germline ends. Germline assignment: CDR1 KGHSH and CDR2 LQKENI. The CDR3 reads CASSSPMGTEAFF. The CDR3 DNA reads TGTGCCAGCTCATCCCCCATGGGAACTGAAGCTTTCTTT.

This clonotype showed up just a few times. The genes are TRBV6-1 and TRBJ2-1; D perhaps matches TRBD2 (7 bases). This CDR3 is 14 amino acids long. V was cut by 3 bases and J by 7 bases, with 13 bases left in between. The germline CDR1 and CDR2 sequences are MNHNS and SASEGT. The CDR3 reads CASSEAGAGNEQFF. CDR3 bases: TGTGCCAGCAGTGAGGCGGGGGCGGGAAATGAGCAGTTCTTC.